One and the same sample provided the 9 T cell receptor beta chains below, sequenced in a study of post-analysis software for immune sequencing data. These TCRs are of unknown antigen specificity. Study results and limitations: Patients showed TRBV5-6, TRBV5-1 and TRBV20-1 among 4 or 5 TRBV segments more frequent than in controls.

Included in the TCR beta cDNA libraries were unique molecular identifiers. TCRdb fed the PCR reads into MiXCR, producing one record per CDR3 protein. This table holds around 500,000 distinct CDR3 sequences, roughly 34% found once. Specimen: blood. These receptors all stem from a girl younger than 18 with multiple sclerosis.

V usage is TRBV12-3 or TRBV12-4 and J usage is TRBJ2-3; D is ambiguous. Trimming pared 10 bases from V and 2 bases from J, leaving 16 bases between. This CDR3 has 14 residues. The CDR3 here is CAIHPTVTTDTQYF. The CDR3 DNA is TGTGCCATCCATCCCACAGTTACCACAGATACGCAGTATTTT.

In its sample, this clonotype was seen many times. The V and J genes are TRBV10-3 and TRBJ2-3; D call uncertain. The length of the CDR3 is 12 residues. The V and J ends lost 11 bases and 5 bases respectively, with 14 bases between them. CDR1 and CDR2 from the germline V gene are ENHRY and SYGVKD. The CDR3 loop reads CAARKDGDTQYF. DNA for the CDR3: TGTGCCGCACGAAAGGACGGAGATACGCAGTATTTT.

The V call is TRBV7-2, the J call TRBJ1-5, with D tentatively TRBD1 (5 bases). The CDR3 spans 13 residues. Per the germline V gene, CDR1 is SGHTA and CDR2 is FQGNSA. The V end was cut by 3 bases, the J end by 5 bases, with 8 bases between. The CDR3 region has the DNA TGTGCCAGCAGCTTCACCAGGGATCAGCCCCAGCATTTT. It translates to CASSFTRDQPQHF.

The chain couples TRBV7-9 to TRBJ2-1, with no clear D. V lost 1 base and J lost 8, with 9 bases in between. CDR1 and CDR2 from the germline V gene are SEHNR and FQNEAQ (reference sequence). This CDR3 has 13 residues. The CDR3 loop reads CASSLGPGDEQFF. As DNA, the CDR3 is TGTGCCAGCAGCTTAGGTCCTGGCGATGAGCAGTTCTTC. The full variable domain, in which reference TRBV7-9 and TRBJ2-1 provide the parts outside the CDR3, is DTGVSQNPRHKITKRGQNVTFRCDPISEHNRLYWYRQTLGQGPEFLTYFQNEAQLEKSRLLSDRFSAERPKGSFSTLEIQRTEQGDSAMYLCASSLGPGDEQFFGPGTRLTVL.

This clonotype was recorded a few times. The rearrangement uses TRBV3-1 and TRBJ2-3; no firm D call. CDR3 length: 13 residues. CDR1 and CDR2 from the germline V gene are LGHDT and YNNKEL (reference sequence). V gave up 2 bases and J gave up 5 bases, with 8 bases separating them. The CDR3 region is CASSQNQRDTQYF. Here the CDR3 DNA reads TGTGCCAGCAGCCAAAATCAGCGAGATACGCAGTATTTT.

V and J are TRBV5-1 and TRBJ2-7, with D maybe TRBD1 (6 bases). The CDR3 spans 12 residues. CDR1 is SGHRS, CDR2 YFSETQ, per germline. Trimming took 5 bases from V and 9 from J, leaving 15 bases between them. CDR3 sequence (DNA): TGCGCCAGCAGTTCACAGGGTACAGGGCAGTACTTC. This gives the protein CASSSQGTGQYF. The variable domain in full, with the rest retrieved from reference TRBV5-1 and TRBJ2-7, is KAGVTQTPRYLIKTRGQQVTLSCSPISGHRSVSWYQQTPGQGLQFLFEYFSETQRNKGNFPGRFSGRQFSNSRSEMNVSTLELGDSALYLCASSSQGTGQYFGPGTRLTVT.

The chain combines TRBV5-1 with TRBJ1-2; unclear D gene. Trimming took 2 bases from V and 6 from J, leaving 11 bases between them. Germline assignment: CDR1 SGHRS and CDR2 YFSETQ. The CDR3 is 13 amino acids. The CDR3 region has the DNA TGCGCCAGCAGCTTCTACTCGGGAGATGGCTACACCTTC. Residues: CASSFYSGDGYTF.

This clonotype was picked up a small number of times. The chain is built from TRBV20-1 and TRBJ2-4; 10 bases agree with TRBD1. The trim removed 4 bases at V and 7 bases at J, leaving 4 bases unmatched. From germline, CDR1 is DFQATT and CDR2 SNEGSKA (reference sequence). The CDR3 consists of 13 residues. The CDR3 spells CSATPDRGNIQYF. As DNA, the CDR3 is TGCAGTGCTACCCCGGACAGGGGGAACATTCAGTACTTC.

This chain links TRBV28 with TRBJ2-1; D is unresolved. Trimming removed 6 bases at V and 7 bases at J, with 22 bases between. This CDR3 comprises 16 residues. The germline V gene encodes CDR1 MDHEN and CDR2 SYDVKM. The CDR3 region has the DNA TGTGCCAGCAGCCCCGAAGCAGCACCACCTTGGAATGAGCAGTTCTTC. Protein: CASSPEAAPPWNEQFF. The complete variable domain, with remaining parts taken from reference TRBV28 and TRBJ2-1, reads DVKVTQSSRYLVKRTGEKVFLECVQDMDHENMFWYRQDPGLGLRLIYFSYDVKMKEKGDIPEGYSVSREKKERFSLILESASTNQTSMYLCASSPEAAPPWNEQFFGPGTRLTVL.